This record covers a single T cell receptor beta chain. Antigen: not known. The data belong to a study of blood T cells in healthy people across ages. Points from the study as a whole: What prevented conclusive comparison of naive and antigen-experienced cells was that PBMCs were unsorted. Measured against age, TCR beta diversity per million T cells decreased in a roughly linear manner.

A second PCR, run for 7 to 11 cycles, used a sample-barcoded 5' primer plus a J-beta primer mix. Each cDNA molecule, via a template-switch adaptor with 12 random nucleotides, was tagged. TCRdb ran MiXCR on the 5' RACE reads and lists one entry per CDR3 protein. The sample lists hundreds of thousands of distinct CDR3 sequences, about three fifths occurring once. The CDR3 consists of 16 residues. V dropped 5 bases and J dropped 4 bases, with 19 bases sitting between them. Germline CDR1 is SGHNT and CDR2 is YENEEA. This chain joins TRBV11-3 and TRBJ2-3; D might be TRBD2 (5 bases). Material for sequencing was blood. The sequence derives from a man aged 30 to 45 in good health. CDR3 sequence: CASSGVTTFGADTQYF. The CDR3, as DNA: TGTGCCAGCAGCGGGGTGACTACCTTTGGCGCAGATACGCAGTATTTT.